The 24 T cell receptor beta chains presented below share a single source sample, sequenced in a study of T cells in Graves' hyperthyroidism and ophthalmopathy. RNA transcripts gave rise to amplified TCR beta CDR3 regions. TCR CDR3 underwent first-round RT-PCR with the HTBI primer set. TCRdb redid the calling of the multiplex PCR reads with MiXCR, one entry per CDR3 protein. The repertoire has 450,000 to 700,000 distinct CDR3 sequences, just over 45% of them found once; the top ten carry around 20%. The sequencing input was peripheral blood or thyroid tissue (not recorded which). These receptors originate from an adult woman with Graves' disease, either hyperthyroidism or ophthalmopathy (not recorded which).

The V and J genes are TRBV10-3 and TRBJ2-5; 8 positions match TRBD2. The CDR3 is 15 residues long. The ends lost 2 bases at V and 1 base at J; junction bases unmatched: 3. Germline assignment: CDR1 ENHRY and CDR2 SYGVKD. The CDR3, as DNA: TGTGCCATCAGTGAGGCGGGAGGATTCCAAGAGACCCAGTACTTC. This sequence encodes CAISEAGGFQETQYF.

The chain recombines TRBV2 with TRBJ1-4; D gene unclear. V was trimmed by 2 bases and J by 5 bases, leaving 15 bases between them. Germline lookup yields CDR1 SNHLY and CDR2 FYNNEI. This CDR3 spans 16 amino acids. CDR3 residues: CASSETSVALNEKLFF. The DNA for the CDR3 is TGTGCCAGCAGTGAAACGTCGGTAGCATTAAATGAAAAACTGTTTTTT.

CDR3 DNA: TGTGCCAGCCATGCTAGGCTTAATCAGCCCCAGCATTTT. This encodes CASHARLNQPQHF. The chain has TRBV19 and TRBJ1-5; D ambiguous. V lost 9 bases and J 4 bases, leaving 13 bases between the germline ends. The germline V gene encodes CDR1 LNHDA and CDR2 SQIVND (reference sequence). The CDR3 totals 13 residues.

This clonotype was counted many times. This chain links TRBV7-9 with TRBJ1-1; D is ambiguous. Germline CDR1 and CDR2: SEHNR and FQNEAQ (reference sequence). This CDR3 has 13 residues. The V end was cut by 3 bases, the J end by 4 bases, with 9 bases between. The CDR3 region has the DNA TGTGCCAGCAGCTTTCTTCTGAGCACTGAAGCTTTCTTT. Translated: CASSFLLSTEAFF. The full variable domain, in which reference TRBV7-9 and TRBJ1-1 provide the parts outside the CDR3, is DTGVSQNPRHKITKRGQNVTFRCDPISEHNRLYWYRQTLGQGPEFLTYFQNEAQLEKSRLLSDRFSAERPKGSFSTLEIQRTEQGDSAMYLCASSFLLSTEAFFGQGTRLTVV.

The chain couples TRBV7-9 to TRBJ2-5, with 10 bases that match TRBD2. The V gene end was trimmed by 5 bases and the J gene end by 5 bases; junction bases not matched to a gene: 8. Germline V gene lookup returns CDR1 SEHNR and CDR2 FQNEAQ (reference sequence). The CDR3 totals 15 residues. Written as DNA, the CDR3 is TGTGCCAGCAGCCCGGCTGGGACTAGCGAGGAGACCCAGTACTTC. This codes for CASSPAGTSEETQYF.

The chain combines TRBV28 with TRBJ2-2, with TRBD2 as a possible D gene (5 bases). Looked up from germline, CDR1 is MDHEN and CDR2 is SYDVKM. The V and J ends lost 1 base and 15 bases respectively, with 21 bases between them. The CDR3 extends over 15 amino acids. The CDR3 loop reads CASSLLSAGGRSVFF. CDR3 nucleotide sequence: TGTGCCAGCAGTTTATTATCCGCGGGCGGGCGGTCGGTGTTTTTT.

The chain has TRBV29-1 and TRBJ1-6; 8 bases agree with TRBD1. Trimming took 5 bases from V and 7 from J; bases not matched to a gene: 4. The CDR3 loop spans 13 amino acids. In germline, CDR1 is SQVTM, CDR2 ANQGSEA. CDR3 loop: CSVQGTGNSPLHF. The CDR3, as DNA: TGCAGCGTTCAGGGGACAGGCAATTCACCCCTCCACTTT.

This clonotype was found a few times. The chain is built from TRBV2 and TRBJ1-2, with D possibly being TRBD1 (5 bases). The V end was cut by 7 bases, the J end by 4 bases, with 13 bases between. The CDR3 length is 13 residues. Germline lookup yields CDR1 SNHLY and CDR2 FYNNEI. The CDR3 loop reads CASMGQSSYGYTF. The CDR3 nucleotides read TGTGCCAGCATGGGGCAGTCTAGCTATGGCTACACCTTC.

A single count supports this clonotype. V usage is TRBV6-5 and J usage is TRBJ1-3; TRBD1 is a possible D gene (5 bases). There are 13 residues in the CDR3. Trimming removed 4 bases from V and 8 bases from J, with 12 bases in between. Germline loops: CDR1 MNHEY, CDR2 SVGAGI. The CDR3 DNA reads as TGTGCCAGCAGTTTGGGGGTCGGCTACACCATATATTTT. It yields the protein CASSLGVGYTIYF.

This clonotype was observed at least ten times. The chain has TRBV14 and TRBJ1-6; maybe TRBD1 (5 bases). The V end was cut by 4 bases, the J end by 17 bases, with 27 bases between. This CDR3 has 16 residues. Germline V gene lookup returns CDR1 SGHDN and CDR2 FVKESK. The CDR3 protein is CASSRDPVNARANVHF. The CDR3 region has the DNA TGTGCCAGCAGCCGGGACCCCGTGAACGCCAGGGCCAACGTCCACTTT.

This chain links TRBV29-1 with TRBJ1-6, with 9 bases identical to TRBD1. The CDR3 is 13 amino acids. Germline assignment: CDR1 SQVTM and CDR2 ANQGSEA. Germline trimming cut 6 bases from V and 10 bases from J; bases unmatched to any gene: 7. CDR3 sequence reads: CSVGTGMSSPLHF. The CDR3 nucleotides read TGCAGCGTGGGGACAGGGATGTCATCACCCCTCCACTTT.

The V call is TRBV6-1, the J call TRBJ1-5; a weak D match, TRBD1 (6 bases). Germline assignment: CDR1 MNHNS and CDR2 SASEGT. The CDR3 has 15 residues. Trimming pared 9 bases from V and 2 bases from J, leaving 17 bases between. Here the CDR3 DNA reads TGTGCCAGTAGTCCGGTAGGGGGAGGCAATCAGCCCCAGCATTTT. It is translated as CASSPVGGGNQPQHF.

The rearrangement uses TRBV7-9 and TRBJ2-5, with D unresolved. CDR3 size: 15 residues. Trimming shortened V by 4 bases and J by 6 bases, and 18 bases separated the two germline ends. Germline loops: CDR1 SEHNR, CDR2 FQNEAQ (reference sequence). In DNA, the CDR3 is TGTGCCAGCAGCTCGGATCGACCGATCGGACAGACCCAGTACTTC. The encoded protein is CASSSDRPIGQTQYF.

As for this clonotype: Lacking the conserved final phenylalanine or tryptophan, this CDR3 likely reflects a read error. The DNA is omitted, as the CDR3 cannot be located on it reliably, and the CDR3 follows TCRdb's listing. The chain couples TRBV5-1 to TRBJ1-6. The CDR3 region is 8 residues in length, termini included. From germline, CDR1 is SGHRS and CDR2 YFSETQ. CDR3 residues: CASSFGNS.

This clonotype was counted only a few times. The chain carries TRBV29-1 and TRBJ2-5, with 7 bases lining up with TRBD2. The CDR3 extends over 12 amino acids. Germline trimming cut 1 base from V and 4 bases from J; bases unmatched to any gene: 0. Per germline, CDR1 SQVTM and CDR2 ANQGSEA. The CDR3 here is CSVEAGGETQYF. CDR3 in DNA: TGCAGCGTTGAAGCGGGGGGAGAGACCCAGTACTTC.

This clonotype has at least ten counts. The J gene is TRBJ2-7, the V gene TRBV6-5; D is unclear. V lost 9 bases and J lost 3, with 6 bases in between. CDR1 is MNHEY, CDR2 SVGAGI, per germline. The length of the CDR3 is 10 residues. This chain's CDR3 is CASGYYEQYF. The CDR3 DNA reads TGTGCCAGTGGGTACTACGAGCAGTACTTC.

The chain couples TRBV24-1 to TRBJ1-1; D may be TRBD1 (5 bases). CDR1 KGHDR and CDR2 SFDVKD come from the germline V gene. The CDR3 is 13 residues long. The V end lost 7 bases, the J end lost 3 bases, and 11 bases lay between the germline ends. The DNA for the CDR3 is TGTGCCACCAGGGGGCAAACGGACACTGAAGCTTTCTTT. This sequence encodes CATRGQTDTEAFF.

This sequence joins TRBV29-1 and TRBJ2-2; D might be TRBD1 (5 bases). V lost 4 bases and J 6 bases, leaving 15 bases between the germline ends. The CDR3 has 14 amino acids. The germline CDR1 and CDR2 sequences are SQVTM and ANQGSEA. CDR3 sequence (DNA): TGCAGCGTTGCTTACAGGTCTCAACCCGGGGAGCTGTTTTTT. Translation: CSVAYRSQPGELFF.

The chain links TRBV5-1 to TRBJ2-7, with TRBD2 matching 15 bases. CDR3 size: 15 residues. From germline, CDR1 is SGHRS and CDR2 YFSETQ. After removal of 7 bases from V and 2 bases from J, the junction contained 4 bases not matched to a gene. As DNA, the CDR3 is TGCGCCAGCCGAGGGACTAGCGGGAGGCCCTACGAGCAGTACTTC. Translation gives CASRGTSGRPYEQYF.

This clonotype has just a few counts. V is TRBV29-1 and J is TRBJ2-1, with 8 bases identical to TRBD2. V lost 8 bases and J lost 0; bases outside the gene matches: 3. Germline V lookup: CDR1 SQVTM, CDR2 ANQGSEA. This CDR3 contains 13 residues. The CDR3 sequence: CSYGGASYNEQFF. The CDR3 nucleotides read TGCAGCTACGGGGGGGCCTCCTACAATGAGCAGTTCTTC.

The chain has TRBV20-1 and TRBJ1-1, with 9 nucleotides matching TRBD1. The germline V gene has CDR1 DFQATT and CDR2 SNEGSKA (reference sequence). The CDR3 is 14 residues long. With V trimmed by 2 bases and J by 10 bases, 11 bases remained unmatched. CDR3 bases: TGCAGTGCTAGACCGGACAGGGGACTTTTGGGAGCTTTCTTT. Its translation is CSARPDRGLLGAFF.

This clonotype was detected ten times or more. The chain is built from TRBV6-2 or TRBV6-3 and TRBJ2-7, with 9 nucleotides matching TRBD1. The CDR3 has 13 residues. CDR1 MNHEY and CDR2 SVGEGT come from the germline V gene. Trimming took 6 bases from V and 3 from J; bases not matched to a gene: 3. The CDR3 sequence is CASRGTGYYEQYF. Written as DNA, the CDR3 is TGTGCCAGCAGGGGGACAGGGTACTACGAGCAGTACTTC.

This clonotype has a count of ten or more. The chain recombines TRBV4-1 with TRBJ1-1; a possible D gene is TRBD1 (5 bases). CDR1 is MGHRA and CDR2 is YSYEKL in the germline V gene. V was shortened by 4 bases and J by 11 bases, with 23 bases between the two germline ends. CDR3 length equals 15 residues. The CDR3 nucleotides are TGCGCCAGCAGCCGACCACAGGCGCTAATGGATGTGGCTTTCTTT. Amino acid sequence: CASSRPQALMDVAFF.

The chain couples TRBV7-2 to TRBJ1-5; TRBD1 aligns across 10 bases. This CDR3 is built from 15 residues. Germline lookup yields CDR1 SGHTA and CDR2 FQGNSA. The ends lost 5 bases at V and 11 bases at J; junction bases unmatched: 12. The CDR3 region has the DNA TGTGCCAGCAGCCCCAGGGGACAGGGGCCAGAGACCCAGCATTTT. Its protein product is CASSPRGQGPETQHF.